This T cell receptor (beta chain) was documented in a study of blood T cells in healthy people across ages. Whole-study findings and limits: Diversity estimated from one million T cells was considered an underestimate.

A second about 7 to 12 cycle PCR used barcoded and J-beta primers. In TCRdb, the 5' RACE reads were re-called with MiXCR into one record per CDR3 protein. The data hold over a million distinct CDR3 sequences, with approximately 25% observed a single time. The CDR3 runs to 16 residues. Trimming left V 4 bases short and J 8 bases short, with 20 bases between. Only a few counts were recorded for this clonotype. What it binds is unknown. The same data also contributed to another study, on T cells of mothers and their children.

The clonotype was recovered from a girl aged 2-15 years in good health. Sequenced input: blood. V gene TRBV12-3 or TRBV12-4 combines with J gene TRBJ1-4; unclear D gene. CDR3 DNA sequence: TGTGCCAGCAGTTCCCCCTTAGGGCCCTCTCTGGAAAAACTGTTTTTT. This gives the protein CASSSPLGPSLEKLFF.